One sample yielded the 27 T cell receptor beta chains listed below, sequenced in a study of PD-1 blockade in classical Hodgkin lymphoma. Some clones are missing from TCRdb's copy, which holds only in-frame ones; the method was immunoSEQ multiplex PCR. The table shows 7,300 or so clones, with over 60% occurring only once. All the patients suffered relapse after autologous stem cell transplantation, and brentuximab vedotin exposure differed. Sequenced here: peripheral blood mononuclear cells (PBMCs), sampled at baseline. These receptors all come from a human donor with classical Hodgkin lymphoma.

V and J are TRBV5-1 and TRBJ2-3, with D uncertain. V lost 0 bases to trimming and J lost 1 base, with 9 bases between them. In germline, CDR1 is SGHRS, CDR2 YFSETQ. The CDR3 has 15 amino acids. CDR3 sequence (DNA): TGCGCCAGCAGCTTGGATGGGGTGGGCACAGATACGCAGTATTTT. Residues: CASSLDGVGTDTQYF. The whole variable domain, filled in from reference TRBV5-1 and TRBJ2-3, reads KAGVTQTPRYLIKTRGQQVTLSCSPISGHRSVSWYQQTPGQGLQFLFEYFSETQRNKGNFPGRFSGRQFSNSRSEMNVSTLELGDSALYLCASSLDGVGTDTQYFGPGTRLTVL.

The rearrangement links TRBV18 to TRBJ1-1; D is unresolved. CDR1 is KGHSH, CDR2 LQKENI, per germline. This CDR3 region has 17 residues. Deletions cut 1 base from V and 2 bases from J, with 17 bases between. CDR3 bases: TGTGCCAGCTCACCACGATTTCGGACGCTTATCAACACTGAAGCTTTCTTT. Protein product: CASSPRFRTLINTEAFF.

V usage is TRBV14 and J usage is TRBJ2-7; perhaps TRBD2 as D (5 bases). The length of the CDR3 is 13 residues. CDR1 SGHDN and CDR2 FVKESK come from the germline V gene. V lost 8 bases and J 3 bases, leaving 14 bases between the germline ends. The CDR3 reads CASAGPADYEQYF. In DNA form, the CDR3 reads TGTGCCAGCGCGGGCCCCGCCGACTACGAGCAGTACTTC. Combining the CDR3 with reference TRBV14 and TRBJ2-7 gives the whole variable domain EAGVTQFPSHSVIEKGQTVTLRCDPISGHDNLYWYRRVMGKEIKFLLHFVKESKQDESGMPNNRFLAERTGGTYSTLKVQPAELEDSGVYFCASAGPADYEQYFGPGTRLTVT.

This clone was recorded only once. The chain has TRBV27 and TRBJ2-3, with D possibly being TRBD2 (6 bases). Between the trimmed V and J ends, which lost 2 bases and 2 bases, there was a span of 11 bases. CDR3 length equals 15 residues. The germline V gene encodes CDR1 MNHEY and CDR2 SMNVEV (reference sequence). CDR3 in amino acids: CASSLGVADTDTQYF. The CDR3 DNA is TGTGCCAGCAGTTTAGGGGTAGCGGACACAGATACGCAGTATTTT.

The J gene is TRBJ1-5, the V gene TRBV5-6, with D perhaps matching TRBD1 (6 bases). Per the germline V gene, CDR1 is SGHDT and CDR2 is YYEEEE. The V and J ends lost 3 bases and 4 bases respectively, with 11 bases between them. This CDR3 region has 14 residues. In DNA form, the CDR3 reads TGTGCCAGCAGCTCACCTAGGGGGAATCAGCCCCAGCATTTT. This gives the protein CASSSPRGNQPQHF.

The V call is TRBV6-6, the J call TRBJ1-6; no clear D. Per germline, CDR1 MNHNY and CDR2 SVGAGI (reference sequence). The germline V and J ends were trimmed by 0 bases and 9 bases, with 15 bases remaining between them. The CDR3 is made up of 16 amino acids. In nucleotides, the CDR3 is TGTGCCAGCAGTTACTCTGGGGAGGGAAAGGGTTCACCCCTCCACTTT. Protein sequence: CASSYSGEGKGSPLHF.

This rearrangement joins TRBV13 to TRBJ1-3; D remains unclear. Germline values: CDR1 PRHDT, CDR2 FYEKMQ (reference sequence). The CDR3 runs 16 residues. V lost 7 bases and J lost 0, with 16 bases in between. The CDR3 DNA reads TGTGCCAGCACCGAGAGATTGGGTCGCTCTGGAAACACCATATATTTT. It translates to CASTERLGRSGNTIYF.

The chain uses TRBV9 and TRBJ2-5, with no clear D. The germline gives CDR1 SGDLS, CDR2 YYNGEE. V was pared by 3 bases and J by 5 bases, with 11 bases between. CDR3 length equals 13 residues. CDR3 residues: CASSAPASETQYF. For the CDR3, the DNA is TGTGCCAGCAGCGCCCCAGCCTCGGAGACCCAGTACTTC.

This clone was counted only a few times. The V gene is TRBV4-1, the J gene TRBJ2-7, with a weak D call TRBD1 (6 bases). Germline V gene sequence: CDR1 MGHRA, CDR2 YSYEKL. The V and J ends lost 2 bases and 4 bases respectively, with 24 bases between them. This CDR3 has 18 amino acids. For the CDR3, the DNA is TGCGCCAGCAGCCAAAGACTCCGGGGACAAACTTCTCGTTACGAGCAGTACTTC. Translating it yields CASSQRLRGQTSRYEQYF.

The chain employs TRBV30 and TRBJ1-1; a possible D gene is TRBD1 (6 bases). The CDR3 consists of 13 residues. Germline CDR1 GTSNPN, CDR2 SVGIG (reference sequence). Trimming removed 4 bases at V and 2 bases at J, with 11 bases between. CDR3 loop: CAWTGTTNTEAFF. CDR3 bases: TGTGCCTGGACCGGGACAACCAACACTGAAGCTTTCTTT.

The rearrangement uses TRBV11-2 and TRBJ2-7, with D perhaps matching TRBD2 (6 bases). V lost 1 base to trimming and J lost 2 bases, with 9 bases between them. The CDR3 is 14 residues long. Germline CDR1 SGHAT, CDR2 FQNNGV. The CDR3 DNA is TGTGCCAGCAGCTTAGGGGCGGGGACCTACGAGCAGTACTTC. It yields the protein CASSLGAGTYEQYF.

The chain has TRBV9 and TRBJ1-4; unclear D gene. Germline V gene sequence: CDR1 SGDLS, CDR2 YYNGEE. CDR3 length: 14 residues. Trimming took 4 bases from V and 5 from J, leaving 12 bases between them. The CDR3 DNA reads TGTGCCAGCAGCAGGGCAGAGACGAATGAAAAACTGTTTTTT. The encoded protein is CASSRAETNEKLFF. Full variable domain (rest looked up from reference TRBV9 and TRBJ1-4): DSGVTQTPKHLITATGQRVTLRCSPRSGDLSVYWYQQSLDQGLQFLIQYYNGEERAKGNILERFSAQQFPDLHSELNLSSLELGDSALYFCASSRAETNEKLFFGSGTQLSVL.

V gene TRBV30 combines with J gene TRBJ2-1, with D possibly TRBD1 on 6 matching bases. The V gene's germline CDR1 is GTSNPN and CDR2 SVGIG (reference sequence). The V gene lost 1 base and the J gene lost 9 bases, with 13 bases spanning the gap. This CDR3 is built from 13 residues. CDR3 sequence: CAWSDQGWSEQFF. The CDR3 region has the DNA TGTGCCTGGAGTGATCAGGGGTGGAGTGAGCAGTTCTTC.

In this sample, this clone turned up a few times. Here the CDR3 DNA reads TGTGCCAGCAGCTTCAAAGGAGCCGGGGAGCTGTTTTTT. Translating it yields CASSFKGAGELFF. The J gene is TRBJ2-2, the V gene TRBV7-2; D is unresolved. From germline, CDR1 is SGHTA and CDR2 FQGNSA. V was clipped by 3 bases and J by 6 bases, with 8 bases between them. The CDR3 consists of 13 residues.

The rearrangement links TRBV4-1 to TRBJ1-4, with a possible D match to TRBD1 (5 bases). CDR1 MGHRA and CDR2 YSYEKL come from the germline V gene. The CDR3 has 15 amino acids. The V and J ends lost 7 bases and 6 bases respectively, with 18 bases between them. In DNA, the CDR3 is TGCGCCAGCACCCGAGCGACAGACCCCTATGAAAAACTGTTTTTT. It specifies CASTRATDPYEKLFF.

The genes are TRBV2 and TRBJ1-1; D unclear. Germline V gene lookup returns CDR1 SNHLY and CDR2 FYNNEI. The CDR3 consists of 12 residues. The V end was cut by 7 bases, the J end by 8 bases, with 14 bases between. The CDR3 loop is CASIKDPDEAFF. DNA of the CDR3: TGTGCCAGCATCAAGGACCCGGACGAAGCTTTCTTT.

The chain has TRBV5-6 and TRBJ2-4; 7 nucleotides line up with TRBD2. The CDR3 is made up of 15 amino acids. Germline V lookup: CDR1 SGHDT, CDR2 YYEEEE. With V trimmed by 5 bases and J by 9 bases, 14 bases remained unmatched. CDR3 amino acids: CASRTARDYPPIQYF. CDR3 in DNA: TGTGCCAGCAGGACCGCCCGGGACTACCCTCCCATTCAGTACTTC.

As DNA, the CDR3 is TGTGCCAGCGGAGGGCCTAGCACAGATACGCAGTATTTT. It specifies CASGGPSTDTQYF. The chain carries TRBV2 and TRBJ2-3, with D maybe TRBD2 (6 bases). There are 13 residues in the CDR3. Germline CDR1 reads SNHLY; CDR2 reads FYNNEI. Between the trimmed V and J ends, which lost 8 bases and 0 bases, there was a span of 9 bases.

The chain employs TRBV7-8 and TRBJ1-2; 9 nucleotides match TRBD1. The CDR3 has 14 residues. Germline-derived CDR1 and CDR2 are SGHVS and FQNEAQ. The V gene end was trimmed by 5 bases and the J gene end by 5 bases; junction bases not matched to a gene: 6. Written as DNA, the CDR3 is TGTGCCAGCAGCGGAGACAGGGGGAGGTATGGCTACACCTTC. It yields the protein CASSGDRGRYGYTF.

The chain employs TRBV6-1 and TRBJ1-2, with D hard to call. CDR3 length: 15 residues. V shed 2 bases and J shed 2 bases, with 12 bases lying between them. Germline CDR1 and CDR2: MNHNS and SASEGT. The CDR3, as DNA: TGTGCCAGCAGTGAAACCTCGGTACGGAACTATGGCTACACCTTC. It encodes CASSETSVRNYGYTF.

There are a few counts of this clone. The chain joins TRBV7-9 to TRBJ1-1; D not resolved. Trimming shortened V by 1 base and J by 4 bases, and 10 bases separated the two germline ends. This CDR3 has 14 amino acids. Germline V gene lookup returns CDR1 SEHNR and CDR2 FQNEAQ (reference sequence). CDR3 region: CASSLVKGVTEAFF. In DNA, the CDR3 is TGTGCCAGCAGCTTAGTAAAGGGAGTCACTGAAGCTTTCTTT.

This clone was detected a few times. Here the CDR3 reads CASSLGPLLAKNIQYF. The DNA of the CDR3 is TGTGCCAGCAGCTTAGGACCGTTGCTAGCCAAAAACATTCAGTACTTC. The V call is TRBV7-9, the J call TRBJ2-4; D is unresolved. The CDR3 loop spans 16 amino acids. The germline gives CDR1 SEHNR, CDR2 FQNEAQ (reference sequence). V dropped 1 base and J dropped 0 bases, with 10 bases sitting between them.

About this clone: Distinct nucleotide sequences in the sample also encode this CDR3. J is TRBJ1-5 and V is TRBV6-5; D is possibly TRBD1 (6 bases). This CDR3 is 15 amino acids long. Germline CDR1 reads MNHEY; CDR2 reads SVGAGI. Trimming removed 4 bases from V and 0 bases from J, with 10 bases in between. The CDR3 DNA reads as TGTGCCAGCAGTTCACAGGGTTATAGCAATCAGCCCCAGCATTTT. Translation gives CASSSQGYSNQPQHF.

The genes are TRBV2 and TRBJ1-4, with 7 nucleotides matching TRBD1. The CDR3 contains 15 residues. The V and J ends lost 7 bases and 1 base, in that order; junction bases with no gene match: 6. Germline values: CDR1 SNHLY, CDR2 FYNNEI. The CDR3 DNA reads as TGTGCCAGCACCGGACAGGCTCAAACTAATGAAAAACTGTTTTTT. Translating it yields CASTGQAQTNEKLFF.

In DNA form, the CDR3 reads TGTGCCAGCAGCTTTTACCAACCTCTCGCAACTAATGAAAAACTGTTTTTT. This translates into CASSFYQPLATNEKLFF. The chain links TRBV5-6 to TRBJ1-4; the D is unclear. Germline-derived CDR1 and CDR2 are SGHDT and YYEEEE. The CDR3 covers 17 residues. V lost 2 bases and J lost 0, with 14 bases in between.

The chain joins TRBV25-1 to TRBJ2-7; 7 positions agree with TRBD1. The V and J ends lost 3 bases and 1 base, in that order; junction bases with no gene match: 12. The V gene's germline CDR1 is MGHDK and CDR2 SYGVNS. The CDR3 length is 17 residues. The CDR3 loop reads CASSDTWWGQLSYEQYF. The CDR3, as DNA: TGTGCCAGCAGTGATACCTGGTGGGGACAGTTGTCCTACGAGCAGTACTTC.

The chain couples TRBV29-1 to TRBJ2-7; D tentatively reads TRBD1 or TRBD2 (6 bases each). This CDR3 has 15 residues. Trimming left V 0 bases short and J 6 bases short, with 18 bases between. The germline CDR1 and CDR2 sequences are SQVTM and ANQGSEA. Written as DNA, the CDR3 is TGCAGCGTTGAAGATCTAGGGGGAGGTGGAGCCGAGCAGTACTTC. As protein: CSVEDLGGGGAEQYF.